This is a list of T cell receptor beta chains from one sample in a study of T cells in Graves' hyperthyroidism and ophthalmopathy. Each CDR3 protein is one row after TCRdb ran MiXCR on the multiplex PCR reads. The sample includes about 700,000 distinct CDR3 sequences, approximately 15% seen only once; the top ten take 10% to 13%. The material sequenced was blood. The receptors derive from a young woman with Graves' hyperthyroidism. Each CDR3 is given with its conserved first and last residue. D genes are given only for firm matches. Where a row states a size, it is once, few, many or the class of an expanded clone; other rows omit it.

CDR3nt	CDR3aa	d_gene	j_gene	v_gene	len	abundance
TGTGCCAGCAGCTTAGTTCGGGAAATAGAGCAGTTCTTC	CASSLVREIEQFF	-	TRBJ2-1	TRBV7-2	13	-
TGCAGTGCCCCGGGCTTGGGCCTCAACACTGAAGCTTTCTTT	CSAPGLGLNTEAFF	-	TRBJ1-1	TRBV20-1	14	many
TGTGCCAGCAGTTTGCAGGGAGTGTTAGGTAATACGCAGTATTTT	CASSLQGVLGNTQYF	-	TRBJ2-3	TRBV28	15	many
TGTGCCAGCAGTTTTGTTAGCGGGAGATCCCTCCTGTTCGGGGAGCTGTTTTTT	CASSFVSGRSLLFGELFF	TRBD2	TRBJ2-2	TRBV6-2/TRBV6-3	18	few
TGTGCCAGCAGTCCTCGGACTAGCGGGATGAGCACTGAGCAGTTCTTC	CASSPRTSGMSTEQFF	TRBD2	TRBJ2-1	TRBV6-2/TRBV6-3	16	-
TGTGCCAGCAGCGTTGGTGGGACAGCTGAAGGAAAACTGTTTTTT	CASSVGGTAEGKLFF	TRBD1	TRBJ1-4	TRBV9	15	-
TGTGCCAGCAGTGAGGGGGGAACGCTAGCGGGGGATACCTACAATGAGCAGTTCTTC	CASSEGGTLAGDTYNEQFF	TRBD2	TRBJ2-1	TRBV6-1	19	few
TGTGCCAGCAGTGACCCAGGGGGGCCCCAGCATTTT	CASSDPGGPQHF	TRBD1	TRBJ1-5	TRBV2	12	-
TGCAGTGCTCCGCGAGGTAGCGGTGGAGTCGGTGAGCAGTTCTTC	CSAPRGSGGVGEQFF	-	TRBJ2-1	TRBV20-1	15	few
TGTGCCAGCAGTTGGGGGGTAGGGTACGAGCAGTACTTC	CASSWGVGYEQYF	-	TRBJ2-7	TRBV6-9	13	few
TGCGCCAGCAGCCAAGAAGGGGGACGCAATCAGCCCCAGCATTTT	CASSQEGGRNQPQHF	-	TRBJ1-5	TRBV4-1	15	many
TGTGCCAGCAGTTTGGTGAAGGAGCAGTTCTTC	CASSLVKEQFF	-	TRBJ2-1	TRBV12-3/TRBV12-4	11	many
TGTGCCAGCTCCCCCAGGCGGGAGCAGTTCTTC	CASSPRREQFF	-	TRBJ2-1	TRBV6-1	11	few
TGTGCCAGCTCACCCTGGGGGAATGAAAAACTGTTTTTT	CASSPWGNEKLFF	-	TRBJ1-4	TRBV18	13	many
TGTGCCAGCAGCCCGTCTACAGGGTTCTCAACCATATATTTT	CASSPSTGFSTIYF	-	TRBJ1-3	TRBV7-9	14	-
TGTGCCACCAGCACCCGCGGACTAGCAGCTAACACCGGGGAGCTGTTTTTT	CATSTRGLAANTGELFF	TRBD2	TRBJ2-2	TRBV15	17	many
TGCAGCGTTGAAGATGGGGGCTATGGCTACACCTTC	CSVEDGGYGYTF	-	TRBJ1-2	TRBV29-1	12	-
TGTGCCAGCAGTTACTCGAACGGGAAGACCTACGAGCAGTACTTC	CASSYSNGKTYEQYF	-	TRBJ2-7	TRBV6-5	15	few
TGCAGTGCTAGTCCAGGGGACTATGGCTACACCTTC	CSASPGDYGYTF	-	TRBJ1-2	TRBV20-1	12	few
TGTGCCAGCTTAGCGGGAGGGCCCGGGGAGCTGTTTTTT	CASLAGGPGELFF	TRBD2	TRBJ2-2	TRBV12-3/TRBV12-4	13	many
TGCAGCGCCGGTCACGTCGAAGGATATGAGCAGTTCTTC	CSAGHVEGYEQFF	-	TRBJ2-1	TRBV29-1	13	many
TGTGCCAGCAGTTACTCGCCGACAGCAAACACTGAAGCTTTCTTT	CASSYSPTANTEAFF	-	TRBJ1-1	TRBV6-6	15	many
TGTGCCAGCAGTTTACGGATAGCGGAAGCCAAAAACATTCAGTACTTC	CASSLRIAEAKNIQYF	-	TRBJ2-4	TRBV28	16	many
TGTGCCAGCAGGACTGACAGCTCTGGAAACACCATATATTTT	CASRTDSSGNTIYF	-	TRBJ1-3	TRBV12-3/TRBV12-4	14	many
TGCAGTGCTAGATCCCCGAGAAGGGCCCCCGGGACTTACGAGCAGTACTTC	CSARSPRRAPGTYEQYF	-	TRBJ2-7	TRBV20-1	17	few
TGTGCCACCAGCAGACATCGGACAGGCTACGAGCAGTACTTC	CATSRHRTGYEQYF	TRBD1	TRBJ2-7	TRBV15	14	once
TGTGCCACCAGTGATCTCCGGACAGGCACCTACAATGAGCAGTTCTTC	CATSDLRTGTYNEQFF	TRBD1	TRBJ2-1	TRBV24-1	16	many
TGTGCCAGCAGCTCGGCGGCGAGTCAGCCCCAGCATTTT	CASSSAASQPQHF	-	TRBJ1-5	TRBV7-2	13	-
TGCAGTGCTAGAGATGGTCTAAGGGGGCAAGGCTACACCTTC	CSARDGLRGQGYTF	TRBD1	TRBJ1-2	TRBV20-1	14	many
TGTGCCAGCTCTTCGGGGACAACCCGCTCCTACAATGAGCAGTTCTTC	CASSSGTTRSYNEQFF	-	TRBJ2-1	TRBV2	16	many
TGCAGTGCTGTAGGAGAGGAGCGATACGAGCAGTACTTC	CSAVGEERYEQYF	-	TRBJ2-7	TRBV20-1	13	many
TGTGCCACCAGTGAAGGATTCCCGAACTATGGCTACACCTTC	CATSEGFPNYGYTF	-	TRBJ1-2	TRBV24-1	14	many
TGCAGTGCACCCGGGAATCGGCGACAGGGGAAAGATACGCAGTATTTT	CSAPGNRRQGKDTQYF	TRBD1	TRBJ2-3	TRBV20-1	16	few
TGTGCCTGGAGTGTATTGCGGGAGATGGGCAATGAGCAGTTCTTC	CAWSVLREMGNEQFF	TRBD2	TRBJ2-1	TRBV30	15	few
TGTGCCAGCAGCCCCGGGACTACCCACAATGAGCAGTTCTTC	CASSPGTTHNEQFF	TRBD2	TRBJ2-1	TRBV2	14	few
TGCGCTGGGGGTTACACTGAAGCTTTCTTT	CAGGYTEAFF	-	TRBJ1-1	TRBV29-1	10	-
TGTGCCAGCTCCCAAAGCAAGGACAGGGATCTATCACTAGCCAAAAACATTCAGTACTTC	CASSQSKDRDLSLAKNIQYF	TRBD1	TRBJ2-4	TRBV18	20	-
TGCGCCAGCAGCCAAGTCCCCATAACCGGGGAGCTGTTTTTT	CASSQVPITGELFF	-	TRBJ2-2	TRBV4-3	14	few
TGTGCCAGCAGCTTACGGGGGGGCAATGAGCAGTTCTTC	CASSLRGGNEQFF	TRBD2	TRBJ2-1	TRBV7-3	13	many
TGTGCCAGCAGCTACCGCGGACTAGCCAAAAACATTCAGTACTTC	CASSYRGLAKNIQYF	-	TRBJ2-4	TRBV7-8	15	many
TGCGCCAGCAGCTCCGACAGGGAGGGTTCACCCCTCCACTTT	CASSSDREGSPLHF	TRBD1	TRBJ1-6	TRBV5-1	14	few
TGTGCCAGCAGGTCGAATCTCCCAACAACGCACTCCTACGAGCAGTACTTC	CASRSNLPTTHSYEQYF	-	TRBJ2-7	TRBV28	17	many
TGTGCCAGCAGCTTAGGCCTCGCCAAGGGGCAGCCCCAGCATTTT	CASSLGLAKGQPQHF	-	TRBJ1-5	TRBV5-5	15	many
TGTGCCAGCAGCTTAGCGACTAGCGGAGTCTCCTACAATGAGCAGTTCTTC	CASSLATSGVSYNEQFF	TRBD2	TRBJ2-1	TRBV7-9	17	many
TGTGCCAGCAGCGGCCGAGGACTAGCGGGAGGAGAGACCCAGTACTTC	CASSGRGLAGGETQYF	TRBD2	TRBJ2-5	TRBV11-2	16	many
TGTGCCAGCAGGCGGGCGAGAGAGACCCAGTACTTC	CASRRARETQYF	-	TRBJ2-5	TRBV5-1	12	-
TGCAGTGCTAGAGATAGGGGGGGGCCGCGAGTGGACGAGCAGTACTTC	CSARDRGGPRVDEQYF	-	TRBJ2-7	TRBV20-1	16	many
TGTGCCAGCAGCTCCGGGACTAGTTTCCATGAGCAGTTCTTC	CASSSGTSFHEQFF	TRBD2	TRBJ2-1	TRBV7-9	14	-